Presented here are 29 T cell receptor beta chains from one specimen sequenced in a study of blood T cell repertoires in COVID-19. Generated by immunoSEQ multiplex PCR, the TCRdb table keeps only in-frame clones and is missing some. The top ten clones hold under 8% of a sample with 250,000 or so clones, approximately 88% of them seen once. The sequencing sample was made of peripheral blood. These receptors were obtained from a woman in her 30s with COVID-19, enrolled during active disease.

The chain couples TRBV7-9 to TRBJ2-5; a possible D gene is TRBD2 (6 bases). The CDR3 spans 13 residues. CDR1 SEHNR and CDR2 FQNEAQ come from the germline V gene (reference sequence). V was clipped by 5 bases and J by 11 bases, with 18 bases between them. The CDR3 reads CASSPRGGVEQYF. The CDR3 nucleotides are TGTGCCAGCAGCCCACGAGGAGGGGTGGAACAGTACTTC.

The gene calls are TRBV18 and TRBJ2-7; the match to TRBD2 covers 10 bases. Germline trimming cut 1 base from V and 4 bases from J; bases unmatched to any gene: 10. Germline CDR1 reads KGHSH; CDR2 reads LQKENI. The CDR3 covers 17 residues. The CDR3 DNA is TGTGCCAGCTCACCACAAGAGCGGGGGGGCGGTCGGTACGAGCAGTACTTC. As protein: CASSPQERGGGRYEQYF.

This clone appeared once. The genes are TRBV27 and TRBJ1-6; 9 bases are a match to TRBD1. V lost 6 bases, J lost 9 bases, and 12 bases stayed unmatched. The germline gives CDR1 MNHEY, CDR2 SMNVEV (reference sequence). The CDR3 is 16 amino acids. CDR3 in amino acids: CASRRDYRGRGSPLHF. The CDR3 DNA is TGTGCCAGCAGGAGAGATTACAGGGGGCGCGGTTCACCCCTCCACTTT.

V is TRBV18 and J is TRBJ2-1; D remains unclear. Trimming stripped 6 bases from V and 0 bases from J, with 15 bases between. The germline V gene has CDR1 KGHSH and CDR2 LQKENI. The CDR3 runs to 16 residues. Here the CDR3 reads CASSPAAISSYNEQFF. The DNA for the CDR3 is TGTGCCAGCTCCCCCGCGGCGATAAGCTCCTACAATGAGCAGTTCTTC.

This rearrangement joins TRBV5-1 to TRBJ2-7; TRBD1 is a possible D gene (6 bases). Trimming pared 3 bases from V and 3 bases from J, leaving 16 bases between. This CDR3 is 15 amino acids long. The germline V gene encodes CDR1 SGHRS and CDR2 YFSETQ. The CDR3 sequence: CASSSQGGTVYEQYF. The DNA of the CDR3 is TGCGCCAGCAGCTCCCAAGGGGGTACTGTCTACGAGCAGTACTTC.

The chain combines TRBV11-2 with TRBJ1-2; D not resolved. There are 14 residues in the CDR3. V was clipped by 2 bases and J by 4 bases, with 11 bases between them. In germline, CDR1 is SGHAT, CDR2 FQNNGV. CDR3 sequence (DNA): TGTGCCAGCAGCTTATCGGCGGAAGCCTATGGCTACACCTTC. This codes for CASSLSAEAYGYTF.

J is TRBJ1-1 and V is TRBV6-5; TRBD1 is a possible D gene (6 bases). Trimming removed 5 bases at V and 7 bases at J, with 11 bases between. Germline CDR1 and CDR2: MNHEY and SVGAGI. The CDR3 consists of 12 residues. The CDR3 DNA follows: TGTGCCAGCAGTCGCAGGGGCAGTGAAGCTTTCTTT. Protein product: CASSRRGSEAFF.

This clone was detected once. The chain employs TRBV14 and TRBJ1-5; D remains unclear. Between the trimmed V and J ends, which lost 0 bases and 4 bases, there was a span of 4 bases. This CDR3 comprises 13 residues. CDR1 is SGHDN and CDR2 is FVKESK in the germline V gene. The CDR3 protein is CASSQDRNQPQHF. The CDR3 DNA reads TGTGCCAGCAGCCAAGACAGGAATCAGCCCCAGCATTTT.

A few counts support this clone. The CDR3 is CASGVGGKAFF. The CDR3 coding sequence is TGTGCTAGTGGAGTAGGCGGTAAAGCTTTCTTT. The rearrangement links TRBV12-5 to TRBJ1-1; D not resolved. In germline, CDR1 is LGHNT, CDR2 FRNRAP. The CDR3 has 11 amino acids. Trimming removed 6 bases from V and 9 bases from J, with 11 bases in between.

The chain links TRBV5-6 to TRBJ1-2; tentative D call: TRBD1 (6 bases). This CDR3 spans 14 amino acids. Germline loops: CDR1 SGHDT, CDR2 YYEEEE. The V end was cut by 1 base, the J end by 4 bases, with 11 bases between. The CDR3 nucleotides are TGTGCCAGCAGCTTGACCAGGACAGTCTATGGCTACACCTTC. It specifies CASSLTRTVYGYTF. The complete variable domain, with remaining parts taken from reference TRBV5-6 and TRBJ1-2, reads DAGVTQSPTHLIKTRGQQVTLRCSPKSGHDTVSWYQQALGQGPQFIFQYYEEEERQRGNFPDRFSGHQFPNYSSELNVNALLLGDSALYLCASSLTRTVYGYTFGSGTRLTVV.

This clone was seen only once. The chain recombines TRBV18 with TRBJ2-7, with 7 positions matching TRBD1. With 4 bases clipped from V and 2 bases from J, the junction kept 2 bases outside the gene matches. The CDR3 consists of 13 residues. Germline CDR1 reads KGHSH; CDR2 reads LQKENI. In DNA, the CDR3 is TGTGCCAGCTCACGACAGGGTGCCTACGAGCAGTACTTC. It yields the protein CASSRQGAYEQYF. Full variable domain (remainder filled in from reference TRBV18 and TRBJ2-7): NAGVMQNPRHLVRRRGQEARLRCSPMKGHSHVYWYRQLPEEGLKFMVYLQKENIIDESGMPKERFSAEFPKEGPSILRIQQVVRGDSAAYFCASSRQGAYEQYFGPGTRLTVT.

The genes are TRBV25-1 and TRBJ2-3; maybe TRBD1 (5 bases). V lost 11 bases and J 1 base, leaving 28 bases between the germline ends. The CDR3 is made up of 18 amino acids. Germline V gene sequence: CDR1 MGHDK, CDR2 SYGVNS. In DNA, the CDR3 is TGTGCCGGTACCTTGGGGTCGGTTCAGGGCTGTGGCACAGATACGCAGTATTTT. Translating gives CAGTLGSVQGCGTDTQYF.

This CDR3 is CASSYSEGLPPLHF. The CDR3 DNA follows: TGTGCCAGCAGTTACTCGGAGGGACTCCCCCCCCTCCACTTT. This rearrangement joins TRBV6-6 to TRBJ1-6, with TRBD1 as a possible D gene (5 bases). In germline, CDR1 is MNHNY, CDR2 SVGAGI (reference sequence). The V end lost 0 bases, the J end lost 13 bases, and 13 bases lay between the germline ends. The CDR3 spans 14 residues.

V is TRBV27 and J is TRBJ2-1; TRBD2 agrees at 10 bases. The J segment lost 6 bases and the V segment lost 4 bases, leaving 6 bases of the junction unmatched. The CDR3 has 15 residues. Germline assignment: CDR1 MNHEY and CDR2 SMNVEV (reference sequence). CDR3 coding DNA: TGTGCCAGCAGTTGGGGGGGACTAGCGTCCAATGAGCAGTTCTTC. Translated, it gives CASSWGGLASNEQFF.

The J gene is TRBJ1-3, the V gene TRBV4-2; D is perhaps TRBD1 (6 bases). This CDR3 is built from 15 residues. Trimming pared 0 bases from V and 7 bases from J, leaving 13 bases between. CDR1 is LGHNA, CDR2 YNFKEQ, per germline. CDR3 residues: CASSQDWGPTNTIYF. The CDR3, as DNA: TGTGCCAGCAGCCAAGATTGGGGGCCCACGAACACCATATATTTT.

In this sample, this clone turned up a few times. This chain joins TRBV13 and TRBJ2-7; D might be TRBD2 (5 bases). CDR1 is PRHDT, CDR2 FYEKMQ, per germline (reference sequence). Between the trimmed V and J ends, which lost 5 bases and 6 bases, there was a span of 23 bases. This CDR3 is 16 amino acids long. CDR3 amino acids: CASSLTGWIGRPEQYF. CDR3 coding DNA: TGTGCCAGCAGCCTCACGGGGTGGATAGGGCGTCCCGAGCAGTACTTC.

V gene TRBV27 combines with J gene TRBJ1-2, with TRBD1 identical over 8 bases. The V and J ends lost 4 bases and 7 bases, in that order; junction bases with no gene match: 11. This CDR3 has 15 amino acids. The germline CDR1 and CDR2 sequences are MNHEY and SMNVEV (reference sequence). As DNA, the CDR3 is TGTGCCAGCAGTTACTCAAGGGACGACAGGGGTGGCTACACCTTC. Amino acid sequence: CASSYSRDDRGGYTF.

This chain links TRBV15 with TRBJ1-1; no clear D gene. The CDR3 extends over 16 amino acids. Between the trimmed V and J ends, which lost 5 bases and 0 bases, there was a span of 16 bases. Germline V lookup: CDR1 LNHNV, CDR2 YYDKDF (reference sequence). CDR3 sequence reads: CATSSGMSYLNTEAFF. DNA of the CDR3: TGTGCCACCAGCTCCGGGATGAGCTACCTGAACACTGAAGCTTTCTTT. Full variable domain (rest looked up from reference TRBV15 and TRBJ1-1): DAMVIQNPRYQVTQFGKPVTLSCSQTLNHNVMYWYQQKSSQAPKLLFHYYDKDFNNEADTPDNFQSRRPNTSFCFLDIRSPGLGDTAMYLCATSSGMSYLNTEAFFGQGTRLTVV.

The chain couples TRBV28 to TRBJ2-3; TRBD2 agrees at 13 bases. Germline V gene data show CDR1 as MDHEN and CDR2 as SYDVKM. The CDR3 covers 17 residues. The trim removed 5 bases at V and 5 bases at J, leaving 10 bases unmatched. CDR3 DNA sequence: TGTGCCAGCAGTCCATGGACTAGCGGGGGCAGGAAAGATACGCAGTATTTT. This sequence encodes CASSPWTSGGRKDTQYF.

V and J are TRBV20-1 and TRBJ2-7; 9 nucleotides line up with TRBD1. This CDR3 spans 15 amino acids. Per the germline V gene, CDR1 is DFQATT and CDR2 is SNEGSKA (reference sequence). Trimming at V came to 3 bases and at J to 6 bases, leaving 12 bases not matched to a gene. The DNA for the CDR3 is TGCAGTGCTAGTCCCAGGGTCTGGACAGGGGCCGAGCAGTACTTC. Residues: CSASPRVWTGAEQYF.

The sample holds a few counts of this clone. The chain is built from TRBV29-1 and TRBJ2-2; the D gene is possibly TRBD2 (5 bases). The CDR3 is 15 amino acids. V was clipped by 7 bases and J by 4 bases, with 19 bases between them. CDR1 is SQVTM, CDR2 ANQGSEA, per germline. CDR3 bases: TGCAGCGCCGCAGGCGAGGGTTCAATCACCGGGGAGCTGTTTTTT. Translation: CSAAGEGSITGELFF.

Turning to this clone: One end of the junction varies from germline; a read error may be responsible. The CDR3 protein is CAISRGEVNTEAFF. CDR3 nucleotide sequence: TGTGCCATCAGCAGAGGTGAGGTAAACACTGAAGCTTTCTTT. This rearrangement joins TRBV15 to TRBJ1-1; D remains unclear. This CDR3 contains 14 residues. CDR1 is LNHNV, CDR2 YYDKDF, per germline (reference sequence).

V and J are TRBV4-1 and TRBJ2-7, with D possibly matching TRBD1 (7 bases). Per germline, CDR1 MGHRA and CDR2 YSYEKL. Deletions cut 0 bases from V and 4 bases from J, with 19 bases between. The length of the CDR3 is 17 residues. CDR3 bases: TGCGCCAGCAGCCAAGATTTGCCAGGGGGAGGTGCATACGAGCAGTACTTC. This codes for CASSQDLPGGGAYEQYF.

This sequence joins TRBV19 and TRBJ1-4; maybe TRBD1 (6 bases). Germline assignment: CDR1 LNHDA and CDR2 SQIVND (reference sequence). Trimming shortened V by 5 bases and J by 8 bases, and 15 bases separated the two germline ends. The CDR3 covers 14 residues. The chain's CDR3 is CASSPRGAQEKLFF. The CDR3 DNA is TGTGCCAGTAGTCCTCGGGGGGCGCAAGAAAAACTGTTTTTT.

The CDR3 coding sequence is TGTGCCAGCAGTTTAGCGGGCACGGGGGGGGATGATACGCAGTATTTT. The encoded protein is CASSLAGTGGDDTQYF. V usage is TRBV28 and J usage is TRBJ2-3, with 8 bases fitting TRBD2. CDR1 and CDR2 (germline): MDHEN, SYDVKM. The CDR3 runs to 16 residues. Losses at the gene ends were 2 bases for V and 6 bases for J; bases not matched to a gene: 10.

This chain connects TRBV11-3 to TRBJ2-1; 8 nucleotides agree with TRBD2. J gave up 4 bases and V 7 bases, and 12 bases lay outside the gene matches. This CDR3 is built from 16 residues. Germline V gene lookup returns CDR1 SGHNT and CDR2 YENEEA. DNA for the CDR3: TGTGCCAGCACCCCCACCGGGGGGGCAGGGTACAATGAGCAGTTCTTC. Its translation: CASTPTGGAGYNEQFF.

The genes are TRBV5-4 and TRBJ2-5, with TRBD1 identical over 11 bases. Germline V CDR1 and CDR2: SGHNT, YYREEE (reference sequence). J lost 2 bases, V lost 4 bases, and 4 bases had no gene match. CDR3 size: 15 residues. The DNA of the CDR3 is TGTGCCAGCAGCCGGGACAGGGGGGGTCAAGAGACCCAGTACTTC. This gives the protein CASSRDRGGQETQYF.

This chain links TRBV27 with TRBJ1-1; a possible D gene is TRBD1 (5 bases). The ends were cut back, 1 base at V and 4 bases at J, with 16 bases in the middle. Germline assignment: CDR1 MNHEY and CDR2 SMNVEV (reference sequence). This CDR3 comprises 16 residues. The CDR3 bases are TGTGCCAGCAGTTTATTGAGTGGGGCCGGGGGCACTGAAGCTTTCTTT. Encoded protein: CASSLLSGAGGTEAFF.

The rearrangement uses TRBV6-4 and TRBJ2-2; possibly TRBD2 for D (7 bases). The CDR3 length is 14 residues. The germline V gene has CDR1 MRHNA and CDR2 SNTAGT. V was clipped by 9 bases and J by 6 bases, with 17 bases between them. The CDR3 DNA is TGTGCCAGGCTACCTAGGGGGGGTGCCGGGGAGCTGTTTTTT. This sequence encodes CARLPRGGAGELFF.